The following is a TCR beta chain sequence with its context. This sample is part of a study of blood T cell repertoires in COVID-19. Study information: Some COVID-19 samples were acute and others convalescent; all came from the United States, Italy and Spain.

Shortly before study entry, within 2 weeks, exposed participants had met a COVID-19 case. Original handling: Amplification with reference gene primers provided the estimates of nucleated cell counts. TCRdb's copy holds only in-frame clones and misses some; the assay was immunoSEQ multiplex PCR. The D gene and trimming were derived from the DNA, and the V and J assignments and clone size from that table. The sample records about 260,000 clones, just under 90% being singletons. The receptor was isolated from a man aged 50-59 years who had been exposed to COVID-19. Sequences were obtained from PBMCs or T cells enriched from blood (not recorded which).

CDR3 coding DNA: TGTGCCAGCAGTTACTCCAGGGGAGTAGACTACGAGCAGTACTTC. Residues: CASSYSRGVDYEQYF. V and J are TRBV6-5 and TRBJ2-7; TRBD1 is a possible D gene (6 bases). The V gene's germline CDR1 is MNHEY and CDR2 SVGAGI. The CDR3 is 15 amino acids. V lost 0 bases and J 3 bases, leaving 12 bases between the germline ends.